The clone carrying this TCR beta chain was detected many times. The antigen remains undetermined. The sample belongs to a study of T cells after yellow fever vaccination. Trimming removed 3 bases from V and 4 bases from J, with 12 bases in between. The length of the CDR3 is 15 residues. Germline CDR1 reads SGHVS; CDR2 reads FQNEAQ. Study results and limitations: The appearance of a small share of clonotypes in both CD4 and CD8 compartments was observed. Although the secondary response was weaker, it peaked faster, at day 5 versus 15. Detected again after the booster were most primary-vaccination clones, at roughly 95% CD4 and 88% CD8.

5'RACE template switching added a universal primer site and UMIs to TCR cDNA. TCRdb reanalysed the 5' RACE reads using MiXCR and keeps one entry per CDR3 protein. The sample records 90,000 to 130,000 distinct CDR3 sequences, 8.4% being singletons. The sequencing used CD8+ T cells sorted from PBMCs, collected 45 days after the yellow fever booster vaccination. This receptor was identified in a man aged 25-45 years who received the YFV17D yellow fever vaccine. The chain uses TRBV7-8 and TRBJ2-2; perhaps TRBD1 as D (6 bases). Here the CDR3 reads CASSFSQGTTGELFF. CDR3 nucleotides: TGTGCCAGCAGCTTCTCACAGGGTACCACCGGGGAGCTGTTTTTT.